This TCR beta chain was identified during a study of OX40 agonist ivuxolimab in advanced cancers. Study-level information: Ivuxolimab, which is an agonistic anti-OX40 (CD134) antibody, was administered to the patients.

General study results and limits: Also showing low normalized T-cell clonal expansion were some of the nonresponders.

Using immunoSEQ multiplex PCR, the repertoire was profiled, and TCRdb retains in-frame clones only, with some absent. The sample gives around 100,000 clones, approximately 94% of which show up once; about 2.1% is in the top ten. This CDR3 has 14 residues. Germline V gene lookup returns CDR1 MNHEY and CDR2 SMNVEV (reference sequence). V dropped 2 bases and J dropped 5; count of bases not matched to a gene: 6. Regarding this clone: Its antigen is currently unknown.

Sequenced here: CD4+ or CD8+ T cells sorted from blood, sampled in a trial of the OX40 agonist ivuxolimab. The chain carries TRBV27 and TRBJ2-7, with TRBD2 identical over 7 bases. This clonotype was sampled from an adult with an advanced solid tumor such as melanoma, head and neck, liver or kidney cancer. CDR3 sequence reads: CASSLGGVGHEQYF. CDR3 nucleotides: TGTGCCAGCAGTTTAGGGGGGGTAGGGCACGAGCAGTACTTC.